The rows below give T cell receptor beta chains drawn from one sample of a study of sequential checkpoint blockade in melanoma. The assay was immunoSEQ multiplex PCR, and TCRdb's table has in-frame clones only and misses some. The sample consists of a few thousand clones, about 40% of them appearing once. The sequencing used tumor tissue (inferred from file names), collected from a patient given nivolumab and ipilimumab in sequence. The receptors shown here come from a human donor with melanoma. Each CDR3 is given with its conserved first and last residue. D genes are given only for firm matches. Clone sizes are given selectively: once, few, many, or a class where the clone is expanded.

CDR3 protein: CASSYTGRYEQYF
CDR3 DNA: TGTGCCAGCAGTTATACAGGACGATACGAGCAGTACTTC
D gene: -
clone size: few
V gene: TRBV6-8
CDR3 length: 13
J gene: TRBJ2-7

CDR3 protein: CASSEAPTLAGGTDTQYF
CDR3 DNA: TGTGCCAGCAGTGAAGCGCCTACTCTAGCGGGAGGTACGGATACGCAGTATTTT
D gene: TRBD2
clone size: few
V gene: TRBV6-1
CDR3 length: 18
J gene: TRBJ2-3

CDR3 protein: CAIQTGLYEQYF
CDR3 DNA: TGCGCCATCCAGACAGGGCTCTACGAGCAGTACTTC
D gene: TRBD1
clone size: -
V gene: TRBV10-2
CDR3 length: 12
J gene: TRBJ2-7

CDR3 protein: CASSPREDTQYF
CDR3 DNA: TGTGCCAGCTCACCACGAGAAGATACGCAGTATTTT
D gene: -
clone size: once
V gene: TRBV18
CDR3 length: 12
J gene: TRBJ2-3

CDR3 protein: CASRTYTEASNQPQHF
CDR3 DNA: TGTGCCAGTAGAACATACACTGAAGCGAGCAATCAGCCCCAGCATTTT
D gene: -
clone size: -
V gene: TRBV19
CDR3 length: 16
J gene: TRBJ1-5

CDR3 protein: CASSLRGDSSYNEQFF
CDR3 DNA: TGTGCCAGCAGCTTAAGGGGGGACAGCTCCTACAATGAGCAGTTCTTC
D gene: -
clone size: medium-sized
V gene: TRBV11-3
CDR3 length: 16
J gene: TRBJ2-1

CDR3 protein: CASSLVGGRGETQYF
CDR3 DNA: TGTGCCAGCAGCTTAGTGGGCGGGAGGGGGGAGACCCAGTACTTC
D gene: TRBD2
clone size: few
V gene: TRBV11-3
CDR3 length: 15
J gene: TRBJ2-5

CDR3 protein: CASSSRDRVYEQYF
CDR3 DNA: TGTGCCAGCAGCTCACGGGACAGGGTATACGAGCAGTACTTC
D gene: TRBD1
clone size: -
V gene: TRBV6-8
CDR3 length: 14
J gene: TRBJ2-7

CDR3 protein: CASSYGLDQPQHF
CDR3 DNA: TGTGCCAGCAGTTACGGGCTGGATCAGCCCCAGCATTTT
D gene: -
clone size: -
V gene: TRBV6-8
CDR3 length: 13
J gene: TRBJ1-5

CDR3 protein: CASRRRGEDTEAFF
CDR3 DNA: TGCGCCAGCAGGAGACGGGGAGAGGACACTGAAGCTTTCTTT
D gene: -
clone size: -
V gene: TRBV5-1
CDR3 length: 14
J gene: TRBJ1-1

CDR3 protein: CAYEKGTRGEQFF
CDR3 DNA: TGTGCCTATGAGAAGGGGACTAGAGGTGAGCAGTTCTTC
D gene: TRBD2
clone size: few
V gene: TRBV30
CDR3 length: 13
J gene: TRBJ2-1

CDR3 protein: CSAGDLGNTIYF
CDR3 DNA: TGCAGCGCGGGGGATCTCGGAAACACCATATATTTT
D gene: -
clone size: few
V gene: TRBV29-1
CDR3 length: 12
J gene: TRBJ1-3

CDR3 protein: CASSLTPRGYTF
CDR3 DNA: TGTGCCAGCAGTTTGACCCCGAGGGGCTACACCTTC
D gene: -
clone size: -
V gene: TRBV28
CDR3 length: 12
J gene: TRBJ1-2

CDR3 protein: CASSPHVSNQPQHF
CDR3 DNA: TGTGCCAGCAGTCCTCACGTAAGCAATCAGCCCCAGCATTTT
D gene: -
clone size: -
V gene: TRBV28
CDR3 length: 14
J gene: TRBJ1-5

CDR3 protein: CASRRDKIDNEQFF
CDR3 DNA: TGTGCCAGTAGACGAGACAAAATCGACAATGAGCAGTTCTTC
D gene: -
clone size: -
V gene: TRBV19
CDR3 length: 14
J gene: TRBJ2-1

CDR3 protein: CASSPTDRGRYNEQFF
CDR3 DNA: TGTGCCAGTAGTCCGACGGACAGGGGGCGTTACAATGAGCAGTTCTTC
D gene: TRBD1
clone size: -
V gene: TRBV19
CDR3 length: 16
J gene: TRBJ2-1

CDR3 protein: CSVGASGMGEKKYF
CDR3 DNA: TGCAGCGTTGGGGCTAGCGGGATGGGAGAGAAAAAGTACTTC
D gene: TRBD2
clone size: -
V gene: TRBV29-1
CDR3 length: 14
J gene: TRBJ2-5

CDR3 protein: CASRTAGGNTEAFF
CDR3 DNA: TGTGCCAGCAGGACCGCGGGAGGGAACACTGAAGCTTTCTTT
D gene: -
clone size: few
V gene: TRBV11-3
CDR3 length: 14
J gene: TRBJ1-1

CDR3 protein: CASSYSRTEAFF
CDR3 DNA: TGTGCCAGCAGTTACTCTAGGACTGAAGCTTTCTTT
D gene: -
clone size: -
V gene: TRBV6-8
CDR3 length: 12
J gene: TRBJ1-1

CDR3 protein: CASSSPGHSDTQETQYF
CDR3 DNA: TGTGCCAGCAGTTCCCCCGGGCACAGCGATACCCAAGAGACCCAGTACTTC
D gene: -
clone size: -
V gene: TRBV28
CDR3 length: 17
J gene: TRBJ2-5

CDR3 protein: CASRSHMNTEAFF
CDR3 DNA: TGCGCCAGCCGGTCCCACATGAACACTGAAGCTTTCTTT
D gene: -
clone size: -
V gene: TRBV10-2
CDR3 length: 13
J gene: TRBJ1-1

CDR3 protein: CASRGVRATNEKLFF
CDR3 DNA: TGTGCCAGCAGAGGGGTGAGGGCAACTAATGAAAAACTGTTTTTT
D gene: -
clone size: few
V gene: TRBV28
CDR3 length: 15
J gene: TRBJ1-4

CDR3 protein: CASSTTGAQGETQYF
CDR3 DNA: TGCGCCAGCAGCACTACAGGGGCCCAAGGGGAGACCCAGTACTTC
D gene: TRBD1
clone size: -
V gene: TRBV5-1
CDR3 length: 15
J gene: TRBJ2-5

CDR3 protein: CASSSLGGSGANVLTF
CDR3 DNA: TGTGCCAGTAGTTCTCTGGGGGGCTCTGGGGCCAACGTCCTGACTTTC
D gene: -
clone size: -
V gene: TRBV19
CDR3 length: 16
J gene: TRBJ2-6

CDR3 protein: CASSSPTSSGRPYEQYF
CDR3 DNA: TGTGCCAGCAGTTCCCCGACTTCTAGCGGGAGGCCCTACGAGCAGTACTTC
D gene: TRBD2
clone size: -
V gene: TRBV28
CDR3 length: 17
J gene: TRBJ2-7

CDR3 protein: CAWSPLAPGGGKLFF
CDR3 DNA: TGTGCCTGGAGTCCCTTGGCCCCTGGAGGGGGAAAACTGTTTTTT
D gene: -
clone size: -
V gene: TRBV30
CDR3 length: 15
J gene: TRBJ1-4

CDR3 protein: CASSIGRSYTGELFF
CDR3 DNA: TGTGCCAGTAGTATAGGCAGGTCCTACACCGGGGAGCTGTTTTTT
D gene: -
clone size: few
V gene: TRBV19
CDR3 length: 15
J gene: TRBJ2-2

CDR3 protein: CASKKTLQGDNEQYF
CDR3 DNA: TGTGCCAGCAAAAAGACCTTACAGGGGGACAACGAGCAGTACTTC
D gene: TRBD1
clone size: -
V gene: TRBV12-5
CDR3 length: 15
J gene: TRBJ2-7

CDR3 protein: CASSGSRGVEQFF
CDR3 DNA: TGTGCCAGCAGTGGCTCCCGGGGAGTTGAGCAGTTCTTC
D gene: -
clone size: -
V gene: TRBV6-8
CDR3 length: 13
J gene: TRBJ2-1

CDR3 protein: CASSQQGSAEAFF
CDR3 DNA: TGTGCCAGCTCGCAACAGGGATCCGCTGAAGCTTTCTTT
D gene: -
clone size: few
V gene: TRBV18
CDR3 length: 13
J gene: TRBJ1-1

CDR3 protein: CASDSGTGAGEQYF
CDR3 DNA: TGCGCCAGCGACTCCGGGACAGGGGCCGGCGAGCAGTACTTC
D gene: TRBD1
clone size: -
V gene: TRBV5-1
CDR3 length: 14
J gene: TRBJ2-7

CDR3 protein: CASSSGTGTSNTQYF
CDR3 DNA: TGTGCCAGCAGTTCCGGGACAGGGACATCAAATACGCAGTATTTT
D gene: TRBD1
clone size: -
V gene: TRBV6-8
CDR3 length: 15
J gene: TRBJ2-3

CDR3 protein: CASSLVGISYEQYF
CDR3 DNA: TGTGCCAGCAGCTTAGTGGGGATCTCCTACGAGCAGTACTTC
D gene: -
clone size: medium-sized
V gene: TRBV11-3
CDR3 length: 14
J gene: TRBJ2-7

CDR3 protein: CATEDRDRSYNEQFF
CDR3 DNA: TGTGCCACTGAGGACAGGGATAGATCCTACAATGAGCAGTTCTTC
D gene: TRBD1
clone size: -
V gene: TRBV28
CDR3 length: 15
J gene: TRBJ2-1

CDR3 protein: CASSWDRGSSNQPQHF
CDR3 DNA: TGTGCCAGCAGCTGGGACCGGGGCAGTAGCAATCAGCCCCAGCATTTT
D gene: -
clone size: few
V gene: TRBV11-3
CDR3 length: 16
J gene: TRBJ1-5

CDR3 protein: CAWNLIRPHGYTF
CDR3 DNA: TGTGCCTGGAATCTAATCAGGCCACATGGCTACACCTTC
D gene: -
clone size: -
V gene: TRBV30
CDR3 length: 13
J gene: TRBJ1-2

CDR3 protein: CASSISAGARKEQYF
CDR3 DNA: TGTGCCAGTAGTATCTCTGCGGGAGCCAGGAAGGAGCAGTACTTC
D gene: TRBD2
clone size: few
V gene: TRBV19
CDR3 length: 15
J gene: TRBJ2-7

CDR3 protein: CASQGPTLDTEAFF
CDR3 DNA: TGTGCCAGCCAGGGACCGACCCTCGACACTGAAGCTTTCTTT
D gene: -
clone size: large
V gene: TRBV12-5
CDR3 length: 14
J gene: TRBJ1-1

CDR3 protein: CASSLTGGPYEQYF
CDR3 DNA: TGTGCCAGCAGTTTAACAGGGGGCCCCTACGAGCAGTACTTC
D gene: TRBD1
clone size: -
V gene: TRBV27
CDR3 length: 14
J gene: TRBJ2-7

CDR3 protein: CASSLRSGGRGAYNEQFF
CDR3 DNA: TGTGCCAGCAGTTTAAGGTCCGGCGGGAGGGGAGCCTACAATGAGCAGTTCTTC
D gene: -
clone size: once
V gene: TRBV8-2
CDR3 length: 18
J gene: TRBJ2-1

CDR3 protein: CASSPGTQRSGANVLTF
CDR3 DNA: TGTGCCAGCTCACCGGGGACGCAACGCTCTGGGGCCAACGTCCTGACTTTC
D gene: -
clone size: -
V gene: TRBV18
CDR3 length: 17
J gene: TRBJ2-6

CDR3 protein: CASRQDFRTDTQYF
CDR3 DNA: TGTGCCAGCAGGCAGGACTTTCGCACAGATACGCAGTATTTT
D gene: -
clone size: -
V gene: TRBV6-8
CDR3 length: 14
J gene: TRBJ2-3

CDR3 protein: CASSMGRVETQYF
CDR3 DNA: TGTGCCAGTAGTATGGGTAGGGTCGAGACCCAGTACTTC
D gene: -
clone size: few
V gene: TRBV19
CDR3 length: 13
J gene: TRBJ2-5

CDR3 protein: CASSESLTGGYTF
CDR3 DNA: TGCGCCAGCAGTGAAAGTCTCACAGGTGGCTACACCTTC
D gene: -
clone size: -
V gene: TRBV10-1
CDR3 length: 13
J gene: TRBJ1-2

CDR3 protein: CASMGTATNTEAFF
CDR3 DNA: TGTGCCAGTATGGGGACAGCAACGAACACTGAAGCTTTCTTT
D gene: TRBD1
clone size: -
V gene: TRBV19
CDR3 length: 14
J gene: TRBJ1-1

CDR3 protein: CASSEVQTGLDRPQHF
CDR3 DNA: TGTGCCAGCAGTGAAGTCCAGACTGGACTGGATCGACCCCAGCATTTT
D gene: -
clone size: -
V gene: TRBV6-1
CDR3 length: 16
J gene: TRBJ1-5